These T cell receptor beta chains were read from a single sample in a study of beta chain features in type 1 diabetes. Only in-frame clones appear in the TCRdb table, and some are missing; sequencing was by immunoSEQ multiplex PCR. The data show about 640,000 clones, over 10% seen once. Sequenced sample: naive CD4+ T cells from blood. The receptor set was obtained from a man aged 30-40 years with type 1 diabetes. CDR3s include the opening cysteine and the closing phenylalanine or tryptophan. The order of the fields is J gene, clone size, V gene, D gene, CDR3 protein, CDR3 DNA. The D gene is left open where the match is weak. Where a row states a size, it is once, few, many or the class of an expanded clone; other rows omit it.

TRBJ2-6	-	TRBV27	-	CASSPLLSSGANVLTF	TGTGCCAGCAGTCCCCTACTGAGCTCTGGGGCCAACGTCCTGACTTTC
TRBJ1-2	-	TRBV6-5	-	CASSYVGYGYGYTF	TGTGCCAGCAGTTACGTAGGCTACGGCTATGGCTACACCTTC
TRBJ1-1	few	TRBV29-1	TRBD1	CSVMGQGNTEAFF	TGCAGCGTCATGGGACAGGGGAACACTGAAGCTTTCTTT
TRBJ2-1	-	TRBV4-3	TRBD2	CASSQDWRGGHNEQFF	TGCGCCAGCAGCCAAGACTGGCGGGGGGGACACAATGAGCAGTTCTTC
TRBJ2-3	-	TRBV25-1	-	CASSPENSSTDTQYF	TGTGCCAGCAGTCCGGAAAACTCTAGCACAGATACGCAGTATTTT
TRBJ2-3	few	TRBV4-3	-	CASSQEIGVLDTQYF	TGCGCCAGCAGCCAAGAAATCGGTGTATTGGATACGCAGTATTTT
TRBJ2-3	-	TRBV9	-	CASSVVSTGDTQYF	TGTGCCAGCAGCGTAGTTAGTACCGGGGATACGCAGTATTTT
TRBJ2-7	few	TRBV29-1	TRBD1	CSVGQGAYEQYF	TGCAGCGTTGGACAGGGGGCCTACGAGCAGTACTTC
TRBJ1-4	-	TRBV19	TRBD1	CASNEGQGQNEKLFF	TGTGCCAGTAACGAAGGACAGGGACAGAATGAAAAACTGTTTTTT
TRBJ2-5	few	TRBV5-1	-	CASKAHETQYF	TGCGCCAGCAAGGCCCACGAGACCCAGTACTTC
TRBJ2-3	few	TRBV6-1	-	CASSEEAYTDTQYF	TGTGCCAGCAGTGAAGAAGCCTACACAGATACGCAGTATTTT
TRBJ2-3	-	TRBV5-4	-	CASSFGTDTQYF	TGTGCCAGCAGCTTTGGAACTGATACGCAGTATTTT
TRBJ2-7	few	TRBV7-2	TRBD2	CASSHRLAGEYEQYF	TGTGCCAGCAGCCATCGACTAGCGGGGGAATACGAGCAGTACTTC
TRBJ2-3	-	TRBV11-2	-	CASSSGQISDTQYF	TGTGCCAGCAGCTCCGGACAGATTTCAGATACGCAGTATTTT
TRBJ2-5	-	TRBV13	-	CASSLSWSNQETQYF	TGTGCCAGCAGTTTATCATGGTCCAACCAAGAGACCCAGTACTTC
TRBJ2-7	few	TRBV13	TRBD1	CASRDGQGAFEQYF	TGTGCCAGCAGGGATGGACAGGGGGCTTTCGAGCAGTACTTC
TRBJ2-3	-	TRBV29-1	-	CSLAQGAGDTQYF	TGCAGCCTAGCTCAAGGGGCAGGAGATACGCAGTATTTT
TRBJ2-7	-	TRBV14	-	CASSQGWAAPSYEQYF	TGTGCCAGCAGCCAGGGGTGGGCGGCTCCTTCTTACGAGCAGTACTTC
TRBJ2-7	-	TRBV11-2	-	CASSLVWFSSYEQYF	TGTGCCAGCAGCTTAGTGTGGTTTAGCTCCTACGAGCAGTACTTC
TRBJ1-6	few	TRBV6-6	TRBD1	CASSNRGEESPLHF	TGTGCCAGCAGTAACAGGGGAGAGGAATCACCCCTCCACTTT
TRBJ1-1	-	TRBV5-4	-	CASSPGLGQGNTEAFF	TGTGCCAGCAGCCCAGGACTGGGGCAGGGGAACACTGAAGCTTTCTTT
TRBJ2-7	-	TRBV5-1	-	CASSLGASVPYEQYF	TGCGCCAGCAGCTTGGGCGCTAGCGTCCCCTACGAGCAGTACTTC
TRBJ1-2	few	TRBV30	-	CAWSVQTGFNYGYTF	TGTGCCTGGAGTGTACAAACAGGGTTTAACTATGGCTACACCTTC
TRBJ2-5	few	TRBV27	TRBD1	CASSLVGGQGPRRAQYF	TGTGCCAGCAGTTTAGTCGGGGGACAGGGCCCGAGGAGGGCCCAGTACTTC
TRBJ1-2	-	TRBV18	-	CASSVGQKNGYTF	TGTGCCAGCTCAGTAGGACAGAAGAATGGCTACACCTTC
TRBJ2-7	few	TRBV29-1	-	CSVEDPPIRQYF	TGCAGCGTTGAAGATCCCCCCATCCGGCAGTACTTC
TRBJ1-3	few	TRBV7-9	-	CASSSQGTIGNTIYF	TGTGCCAGCAGCTCACAAGGGACAATTGGAAACACCATATATTTT
TRBJ2-7	-	TRBV7-9	-	CASSLDRSYEQYF	TGTGCCAGCAGCTTGGACCGTTCCTACGAGCAGTACTTC
TRBJ2-7	-	TRBV27	-	CASSSSKGAYGEQYF	TGTGCCAGCAGTTCCTCTAAGGGAGCTTATGGAGAGCAGTACTTC
TRBJ1-1	-	TRBV27	TRBD1	CASSRQGGEAFF	TGTGCCAGCAGTCGACAGGGGGGCGAAGCTTTCTTT
TRBJ2-1	-	TRBV5-1	-	CASSLSPDSYNEQFF	TGCGCCAGCAGCTTGAGTCCAGACAGTTACAATGAGCAGTTCTTC
TRBJ2-1	-	TRBV28	TRBD1	CASSPDRSSYNEQFF	TGTGCCAGCAGCCCGGACAGGAGCTCCTACAATGAGCAGTTCTTC
TRBJ2-5	-	TRBV10-3	-	CAITERQQETQYF	TGTGCCATCACCGAGCGGCAACAAGAGACCCAGTACTTC
TRBJ2-1	-	TRBV6-6	-	CASGRTYNEQFF	TGTGCCAGCGGCCGGACCTACAATGAGCAGTTCTTC
TRBJ1-4	-	TRBV7-9	-	CASSLVDGGAEKLFF	TGTGCCAGCAGCTTAGTCGACGGGGGAGCGGAAAAACTGTTTTTT
TRBJ2-3	-	TRBV11-3	-	CASSFGLSTDTQYF	TGTGCCAGCAGCTTTGGGCTTAGCACAGATACGCAGTATTTT
TRBJ1-2	few	TRBV13	-	CASSLEVQATNYGYTF	TGTGCCAGCAGCTTAGAGGTTCAGGCCACTAACTATGGCTACACCTTC
TRBJ1-3	few	TRBV12-2	-	CASRLESGNTIYF	TGTGCAAGTCGCTTAGAATCTGGAAACACCATATATTTT
TRBJ2-3	-	TRBV4-2	TRBD2	CASSPTSGGATDTQYF	TGTGCCAGCAGCCCCACTAGCGGGGGGGCGACAGATACGCAGTATTTT
TRBJ2-7	-	TRBV11-2	-	CASSSLGEGGEEQYF	TGTGCCAGCAGTTCCCTCGGCGAGGGGGGTGAAGAGCAGTACTTC
TRBJ2-7	-	TRBV7-2	TRBD1	CASSTGDSREQYF	TGTGCCAGCAGCACAGGGGATAGTCGCGAGCAGTACTTC
TRBJ2-5	few	TRBV28	TRBD2	CASSFGGLEETQYF	TGTGCCAGCAGTTTCGGGGGACTAGAAGAGACCCAGTACTTC
TRBJ2-6	-	TRBV7-7	-	CASSGGQAGANVLTF	TGTGCTAGCAGCGGGGGACAGGCGGGGGCCAACGTCCTGACTTTC
TRBJ2-7	few	TRBV19	-	CASRATDFQLYF	TGTGCCAGTAGAGCCACAGATTTCCAGCTGTACTTC
TRBJ2-7	-	TRBV9	-	CASSVARHLSSYEQYF	TGTGCCAGCAGCGTAGCTAGACACCTCAGCTCCTACGAGCAGTACTTC
TRBJ2-1	-	TRBV5-4	TRBD2	CASSLRLAGLNEQFF	TGTGCCAGCAGCTTGCGGCTAGCGGGGCTCAATGAGCAGTTCTTC
TRBJ2-3	few	TRBV25-1	-	CASSGSTDTQYF	TGTGCCAGCAGTGGGAGCACAGATACGCAGTATTTT
TRBJ1-1	few	TRBV2	-	CASSTSRAFF	TGTGCCAGCAGTACAAGTAGAGCTTTCTTT
TRBJ2-5	few	TRBV7-9	TRBD1	CASSAKGANQETQYF	TGTGCCAGCAGCGCCAAGGGGGCTAATCAAGAGACCCAGTACTTC
TRBJ2-1	-	TRBV7-2	-	CASSLVTTRYTYNEQFF	TGTGCCAGCAGCTTAGTAACAACCCGATACACATACAATGAGCAGTTCTTC
TRBJ2-5	-	TRBV28	TRBD2	CASSLRDSGGPGETQYF	TGTGCCAGCAGTTTAAGGGATAGCGGGGGGCCGGGAGAGACCCAGTACTTC
TRBJ1-2	few	TRBV4-3	-	CASSQDGLVYGYTF	TGCGCCAGCAGCCAAGACGGGCTCGTCTATGGCTACACCTTC
TRBJ2-5	-	TRBV6-5	TRBD2	CASRLAGGPETQYF	TGTGCCAGCAGACTAGCGGGGGGGCCTGAGACCCAGTACTTC
TRBJ2-1	-	TRBV29-1	-	CSVEDGVFYNEQFF	TGCAGCGTTGAGGACGGAGTATTCTACAATGAGCAGTTCTTC
TRBJ2-5	few	TRBV11-3	-	CASSLDVSSDSQETQYF	TGTGCCAGCAGCTTAGATGTATCGTCCGACAGTCAAGAGACCCAGTACTTC
TRBJ1-3	few	TRBV6-5	-	CASSPDVFSGNTIYF	TGTGCCAGCAGTCCTGACGTATTCTCTGGAAACACCATATATTTT
TRBJ2-1	-	TRBV29-1	TRBD2	CSVLAGFSHNEQFF	TGCAGCGTCCTAGCGGGGTTCTCCCACAATGAGCAGTTCTTC